In its sample, the clone carrying this T cell receptor (beta chain) was seen once. The sample is drawn from a study of CD8+ T cells in alopecia areata. cDNA prepared by RNA extraction and subsequent reverse transcription served as the template for sequencing. Method: immunoSEQ multiplex PCR; TCRdb's copy keeps in-frame clones and lacks some. The table includes some 130,000 clones, almost 50% detected once. The sample here was CD8+ T cells sorted from blood, taken at week 0. The TCR comes from a human donor with alopecia areata.

The CDR3 protein is CSAWSGNTIYF. In nucleotides, the CDR3 is TGCAGTGCCTGGTCTGGAAACACCATATATTTT. The chain employs TRBV20-1 and TRBJ1-3; the D is unclear. The CDR3 is 11 amino acids. Deletions cut 6 bases from V and 1 base from J, with 4 bases between. CDR1 and CDR2 from the germline V gene are DFQATT and SNEGSKA (reference sequence).